These 20 T cell receptor beta chains share one sample of origin, sequenced in a study of blood T cells in healthy people across ages. The use of a sample-barcoded 5' primer and a J-beta primer mix characterized a second PCR of about 6 to 11 cycles. TCRdb re-analysed the 5' RACE reads in MiXCR, keeping a single row per CDR3 protein. The table records about 1,600,000 distinct CDR3 sequences, 40% to 50% of them present only once. The sequencing input was blood. The receptor source for this set is a woman under 30 in good health.

The chain joins TRBV11-1 to TRBJ2-2, with D unclear. The CDR3 loop spans 16 amino acids. Per germline, CDR1 SGHAT and CDR2 FQDESV (reference sequence). Trimming left V 4 bases short and J 6 bases short, with 18 bases between. CDR3 nucleotide sequence: TGTGCCAGCAGCTCCATGACCCATCCCGGCGCCGGGGAGCTGTTTTTT. Amino acids: CASSSMTHPGAGELFF.

V gene TRBV7-8 combines with J gene TRBJ1-2, with D possibly being TRBD1 (6 bases). The CDR3 is 16 amino acids. Trimming left V 4 bases short and J 6 bases short, with 21 bases between. Germline assignment: CDR1 SGHVS and CDR2 FQNEAQ. As DNA, the CDR3 is TGTGCCAGCAGCTACTCCTCTAAAGGGGGGCTTGATGGCTACACCTTC. Its translation: CASSYSSKGGLDGYTF.

This chain joins TRBV20-1 and TRBJ2-7; the match to TRBD1 covers 7 bases. With 5 bases clipped from V and 5 bases from J, the junction kept 12 bases outside the gene matches. Germline values: CDR1 DFQATT, CDR2 SNEGSKA (reference sequence). The CDR3 is 14 residues long. In DNA form, the CDR3 reads TGCAGTGCTGCCCGGGACAGAATCCACGACGAGCAGTACTTC. It yields the protein CSAARDRIHDEQYF.

A few counts support this clonotype. The chain combines TRBV28 with TRBJ1-6, with unresolved D. Trimming shortened V by 3 bases and J by 7 bases, and 7 bases separated the two germline ends. This CDR3 is 13 amino acids long. In germline, CDR1 is MDHEN, CDR2 SYDVKM. The CDR3 DNA reads as TGTGCCAGCAGTTTGGCAGAGAATTCACCCCTCCACTTT. Encoded protein: CASSLAENSPLHF.

This sequence joins TRBV2 and TRBJ2-5, with TRBD2 identical over 11 bases. The CDR3 is 15 amino acids. Per germline, CDR1 SNHLY and CDR2 FYNNEI. J lost 3 bases, V lost 8 bases, and 8 bases had no gene match. The CDR3 nucleotides are TGTGCCAGCCGTAGTTTGACTAGCGGGGAAGAGACCCAGTACTTC. Amino acids: CASRSLTSGEETQYF.

The chain recombines TRBV7-9 with TRBJ2-1; no firm D call. The V end was cut by 3 bases, the J end by 7 bases, with 7 bases between. The V gene's germline CDR1 is SEHNR and CDR2 FQNEAQ (reference sequence). This CDR3 comprises 12 residues. In DNA form, the CDR3 reads TGTGCCAGCAGCTTTATGGGGAATGAGCAGTTCTTC. Amino acid sequence: CASSFMGNEQFF.

Note on this clonotype: At one end the junction does not follow the germline gene, possibly because of a read error. The chain carries TRBV6-5 and TRBJ2-1; 9 nucleotides line up with TRBD2. The CDR3 covers 18 residues. Germline-derived CDR1 and CDR2 are MNHEY and SVGAGI. This CDR3 is CASGYSRPSGVGYNEQFF. The CDR3 coding sequence is TGTGCCAGCGGTTACTCGAGGCCTAGCGGGGTGGGATACAATGAGCAGTTCTTC.

V is TRBV10-2 and J is TRBJ2-3; D remains unclear. Per germline, CDR1 WSHSY and CDR2 SAAADI. The CDR3 has 14 residues. Trimming left V 6 bases short and J 1 base short, with 11 bases between. In DNA, the CDR3 is TGCGCCAGCAGGGATAATCTGGGCACAGATACGCAGTATTTT. It translates to CASRDNLGTDTQYF.

This clonotype has a handful of counts. The chain employs TRBV3-1 and TRBJ2-1; a weak D match, TRBD2 (5 bases). The V end lost 1 base, the J end lost 2 bases, and 12 bases lay between the germline ends. This CDR3 comprises 16 residues. Germline assignment: CDR1 LGHDT and CDR2 YNNKEL (reference sequence). As DNA, the CDR3 is TGTGCCAGCAGCCAAGTTTCCCGGGGTGCCTACAATGAGCAGTTCTTC. Its protein product is CASSQVSRGAYNEQFF.

The rearrangement uses TRBV18 and TRBJ2-3; 8 bases agree with TRBD2. The V gene's germline CDR1 is KGHSH and CDR2 LQKENI. There are 16 residues in the CDR3. V lost 4 bases, J lost 3 bases, and 9 bases stayed unmatched. The CDR3 sequence: CASSLPGTRMTDTQYF. The CDR3 DNA is TGTGCCAGCTCACTACCCGGGACTAGAATGACAGATACGCAGTATTTT.

A remark on this clonotype: Possible read error: a much larger clone is one base away. V gene TRBV20-1 combines with J gene TRBJ1-5, with D possibly matching TRBD1 (5 bases). Germline loops: CDR1 DFQATT, CDR2 SNEGSKA (reference sequence). The CDR3 covers 15 residues. In DNA, the CDR3 is TGCAGTGCTAGCGAGGGGTCGCTTAGCAATAAGCCCCAGCATTTT. Protein: CSASEGSLSNKPQHF.

This clonotype was picked up many times. The J gene is TRBJ2-3, the V gene TRBV12-3 or TRBV12-4, with 8 bases lining up with TRBD2. The CDR3 is made up of 17 amino acids. Losses at the gene ends were 2 bases for V and 3 bases for J; bases not matched to a gene: 10. CDR3: CASSLLAAPSGTDTQYF. The CDR3, as DNA: TGTGCCAGCAGTTTATTGGCAGCTCCTAGCGGGACAGATACGCAGTATTTT.

This clonotype showed up just a few times. This chain joins TRBV7-2 and TRBJ2-1; D is undetermined. The CDR3 has 12 residues. Germline assignment: CDR1 SGHTA and CDR2 FQGNSA. Trimming took 5 bases from V and 9 from J, leaving 11 bases between them. CDR3 bases: TGTGCCAGCAGCCCCCAATTTGGTGAGCAGTTCTTC. It translates to CASSPQFGEQFF.

V usage is TRBV3-1 and J usage is TRBJ2-3; D is possibly TRBD1 or TRBD2 (6 bases each). The CDR3 runs to 15 residues. Trimming shortened V by 5 bases and J by 0 bases, and 12 bases separated the two germline ends. CDR1 and CDR2 (germline): LGHDT, YNNKEL (reference sequence). The CDR3 DNA reads as TGTGCCAGCAGCGGAGAAGGGGGGAGCACAGATACGCAGTATTTT. Translated, it gives CASSGEGGSTDTQYF.

The CDR3 nucleotides are TGCGCCAGCAGCTTGGAAGGCCAGAGCGATGGCTACACCTTC. It yields the protein CASSLEGQSDGYTF. V is TRBV5-1 and J is TRBJ1-2; D is undetermined. The CDR3 covers 14 residues. Germline-derived CDR1 and CDR2 are SGHRS and YFSETQ. Trimming removed 0 bases from V and 6 bases from J, with 12 bases in between.

This chain joins TRBV9 and TRBJ2-1, with D possibly being TRBD1 (6 bases). From germline, CDR1 is SGDLS and CDR2 YYNGEE. Trimming shortened V by 0 bases and J by 13 bases, and 17 bases separated the two germline ends. CDR3 size: 14 residues. The CDR3 sequence: CASSVAAGVETQFF. DNA of the CDR3: TGTGCCAGCAGCGTAGCGGCAGGGGTAGAGACCCAGTTCTTC.

The table lists this clonotype with a few counts. The chain joins TRBV20-1 to TRBJ1-1; tentative D call: TRBD1 (5 bases). Germline lookup yields CDR1 DFQATT and CDR2 SNEGSKA (reference sequence). The V and J ends lost 6 bases and 4 bases respectively, with 12 bases between them. The CDR3 consists of 12 residues. CDR3 bases: TGCAGTGCGACGCGGGGGATCACTGAAGCTTTCTTT. Translation gives CSATRGITEAFF.

This chain links TRBV9 with TRBJ1-5; 7 nucleotides agree with TRBD1. The CDR3 covers 15 residues. Germline-derived CDR1 and CDR2 are SGDLS and YYNGEE. V lost 0 bases and J lost 4; bases outside the gene matches: 4. The CDR3 DNA reads as TGTGCCAGCAGCGTAGCCACAGGGGCAAATCAGCCCCAGCATTTT. It yields the protein CASSVATGANQPQHF. Full variable domain (rest looked up from reference TRBV9 and TRBJ1-5): DSGVTQTPKHLITATGQRVTLRCSPRSGDLSVYWYQQSLDQGLQFLIQYYNGEERAKGNILERFSAQQFPDLHSELNLSSLELGDSALYFCASSVATGANQPQHFGDGTRLSIL.

This clonotype came up a few times. V usage is TRBV4-1 and J usage is TRBJ1-2; D is unresolved. The V and J ends lost 0 bases and 8 bases respectively, with 10 bases between them. The CDR3 length is 13 residues. Germline V gene lookup returns CDR1 MGHRA and CDR2 YSYEKL. CDR3 DNA sequence: TGCGCCAGCAGCCAAGATCCGCCGTGCGGCTACACCTTC. Translated: CASSQDPPCGYTF.

A few counts support this clonotype. The chain links TRBV27 to TRBJ2-1; TRBD2 aligns across 8 bases. The junction had 8 bases not matched to a gene; V was cut back by 7 bases and J by 3 bases. Per germline, CDR1 MNHEY and CDR2 SMNVEV (reference sequence). The CDR3 has 15 amino acids. In DNA, the CDR3 is TGTGCCAGCACTTATAGCGGGGCGGGCTACAATGAGCAGTTCTTC. It encodes CASTYSGAGYNEQFF.